The T cell receptor (beta chain) described here comes from a study of low-dose radiotherapy and immunotherapy resistance in tumors. Study overall: Patients were treated with intravenous nivolumab at 240 mg every two weeks and were also dosed with ipilimumab at 1 mg/kg every six weeks.

The CDR3 consists of 13 residues. Germline lookup yields CDR1 SNHLY and CDR2 FYNNEI. Trimming pared 6 bases from V and 1 base from J, leaving 9 bases between. Time point defined: before trial treatment. This clonotype rates as medium-sized. Primers targeting TRAV and TRBV primed first-strand cDNA, covering alpha and beta chains. TCR amplification involved around 22 PCR cycles with a constant-region primer and V-primer adapter. TCRdb passed the reads through MiXCR, listing each CDR3 protein once. The sample gives under 90,000 distinct CDR3 sequences, 15% to 20% of which show up once; less than 3% is in the top ten.

The specimen comprised PBMCs, sampled before treatment. This TCR was sampled from a male donor with prostate cancer. The rearrangement joins TRBV2 to TRBJ1-1, with no clear D. The chain's CDR3 is CASSQSENTEAFF. DNA for the CDR3: TGTGCCAGCAGCCAGTCCGAGAACACTGAAGCTTTCTTT.